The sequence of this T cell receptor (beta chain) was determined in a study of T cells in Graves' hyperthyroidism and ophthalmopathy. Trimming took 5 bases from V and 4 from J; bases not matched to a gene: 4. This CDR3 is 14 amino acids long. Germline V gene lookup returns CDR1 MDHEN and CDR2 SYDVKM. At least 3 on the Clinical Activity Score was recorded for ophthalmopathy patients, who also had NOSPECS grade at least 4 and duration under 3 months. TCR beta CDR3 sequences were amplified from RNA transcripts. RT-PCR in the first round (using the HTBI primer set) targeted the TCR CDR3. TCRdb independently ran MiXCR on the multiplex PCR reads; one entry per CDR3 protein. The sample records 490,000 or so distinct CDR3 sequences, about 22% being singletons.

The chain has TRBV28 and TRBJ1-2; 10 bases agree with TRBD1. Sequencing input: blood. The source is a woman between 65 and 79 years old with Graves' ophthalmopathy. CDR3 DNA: TGTGCCAGCAGTGCGGGACAGGGGATCTATGGCTACACCTTC. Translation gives CASSAGQGIYGYTF.